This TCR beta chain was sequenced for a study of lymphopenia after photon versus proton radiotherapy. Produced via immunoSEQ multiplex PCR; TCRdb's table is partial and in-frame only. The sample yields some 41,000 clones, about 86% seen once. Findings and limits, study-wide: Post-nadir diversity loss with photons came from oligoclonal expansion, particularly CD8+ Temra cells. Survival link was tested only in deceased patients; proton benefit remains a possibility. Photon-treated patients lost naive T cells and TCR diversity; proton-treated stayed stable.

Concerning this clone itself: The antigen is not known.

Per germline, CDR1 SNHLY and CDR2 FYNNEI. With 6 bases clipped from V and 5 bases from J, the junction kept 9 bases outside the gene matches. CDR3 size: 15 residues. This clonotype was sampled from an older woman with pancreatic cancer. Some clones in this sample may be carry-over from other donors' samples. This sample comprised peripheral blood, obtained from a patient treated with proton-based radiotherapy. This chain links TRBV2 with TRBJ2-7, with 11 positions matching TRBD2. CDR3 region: CASSPRTGLADEQYF. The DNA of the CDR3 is TGTGCCAGCAGCCCTAGGACGGGACTAGCGGACGAGCAGTACTTC.